The 32 T cell receptor beta chains presented below share a single source sample, sequenced in a study of OX40 agonist ivuxolimab in advanced cancers. The repertoire was sequenced with immunoSEQ multiplex PCR; TCRdb's copy has only in-frame clones and lacks some. The table lists 40,000 to 45,000 clones, 80% to 90% of them singletons. The source material was CD4+ or CD8+ T cells sorted from blood, sampled in a trial of the OX40 agonist ivuxolimab. The receptors derive from an adult with an advanced solid tumor such as melanoma, head and neck, liver or kidney cancer.

The chain links TRBV28 to TRBJ1-2, with 7 bases identical to TRBD1. This CDR3 spans 14 amino acids. Per germline, CDR1 MDHEN and CDR2 SYDVKM. V was clipped by 1 base and J by 8 bases; unmatched bases: 7. The CDR3 bases are TGTGCCAGCAGTTTATTGACAGGGTTAGGCGGCTACACCTTC. Amino acid sequence: CASSLLTGLGGYTF.

The chain is built from TRBV6-1 and TRBJ1-1; 8 bases agree with TRBD1. CDR3 length: 15 amino acids. Germline V gene lookup returns CDR1 MNHNS and CDR2 SASEGT. The V segment lost 3 bases and the J segment 1 base; nucleotides outside the gene matches: 4. The CDR3 DNA is TGTGCCAGCAGTGACAGGGGGCGGAGGAACACTGAAGCTTTCTTT. Translation gives CASSDRGRRNTEAFF.

The chain carries TRBV10-3 and TRBJ2-1; the match to TRBD1 covers 8 bases. The J segment lost 0 bases and the V segment lost 2 bases, leaving 9 bases of the junction unmatched. This CDR3 comprises 18 residues. Germline lookup yields CDR1 ENHRY and CDR2 SYGVKD. This CDR3 reads CAISERKTGTGSYNEQFF. The CDR3 coding sequence is TGTGCCATCAGTGAGCGGAAGACAGGGACAGGCTCCTACAATGAGCAGTTCTTC.

V gene TRBV6-4 combines with J gene TRBJ1-5; D unresolved. The CDR3 has 13 amino acids. V dropped 2 bases and J dropped 2 bases, with 4 bases sitting between them. CDR1 is MRHNA and CDR2 is SNTAGT in the germline V gene. CDR3 bases: TGTGCCAGCAGTGACAGGGGCAATCAGCCCCAGCATTTT. Its translation is CASSDRGNQPQHF.

The chain carries TRBV1 and TRBJ2-5. TRBV1 is labeled a pseudogene. CDR3 length equals 15 residues. The CDR3 sequence: CTSSRRAAVQETQYF. The CDR3 coding sequence is TGCACCAGCAGCCGCCGGGCGGCAGTCCAAGAGACCCAGTACTTC.

CDR3 sequence reads: CASSKDWGAWKEKLFF. CDR3 coding DNA: TGTGCCAGCAGCAAAGATTGGGGGGCCTGGAAGGAAAAACTGTTTTTT. The rearrangement joins TRBV21-1 to TRBJ1-4. TRBV21-1 is deemed a pseudogene. The CDR3 has 16 residues.

The CDR3 sequence is CASSSINTGELFF. The DNA of the CDR3 is TGTGCCAGCAGCTCTATTAACACCGGGGAGCTGTTTTTT. The chain joins TRBV11-2 to TRBJ2-2, with D unclear. CDR1 is SGHAT, CDR2 FQNNGV, per germline. This CDR3 spans 13 amino acids. V shed 4 bases and J shed 2 bases, with 5 bases lying between them. Full variable domain (rest looked up from reference TRBV11-2 and TRBJ2-2): EAGVAQSPRYKIIEKRQSVAFWCNPISGHATLYWYQQILGQGPKLLIQFQNNGVVDDSQLPKDRFSAERLKGVDSTLKIQPAKLEDSAVYLCASSSINTGELFFGEGSRLTVL.

On this clone: This specimen includes other DNA sequences encoding the same CDR3. V gene TRBV6-1 combines with J gene TRBJ1-3, with D possibly being TRBD1 (5 bases). The V and J ends lost 6 bases and 0 bases respectively, with 12 bases between them. Germline assignment: CDR1 MNHNS and CDR2 SASEGT. The CDR3 has 15 amino acids. CDR3 loop: CASRETDHSGNTIYF. As DNA, the CDR3 is TGTGCCAGCAGGGAGACAGACCACTCTGGAAACACCATATATTTT.

This chain connects TRBV30 to TRBJ1-1, with D tentatively TRBD1 (5 bases). The V gene's germline CDR1 is GTSNPN and CDR2 SVGIG (reference sequence). This CDR3 region has 16 residues. V lost 3 bases and J 5 bases, leaving 22 bases between the germline ends. In DNA form, the CDR3 reads TGTGCCTGGAGGCCTAGCCCTCGGGGGGTAGGGACTGAAGCTTTCTTT. The encoded protein is CAWRPSPRGVGTEAFF.

This clone appeared once. V usage is TRBV19 and J usage is TRBJ1-4; D possibly corresponds to TRBD1 (5 bases). Between the trimmed V and J ends, which lost 3 bases and 4 bases, there was a span of 12 bases. Germline V CDR1 and CDR2: LNHDA, SQIVND (reference sequence). The CDR3 totals 15 residues. The CDR3 loop reads CASSILGTVNEKLFF. The CDR3, as DNA: TGTGCCAGTAGTATCCTAGGGACGGTTAATGAAAAACTGTTTTTT.

This clone was seen just once. J is TRBJ1-3 and V is TRBV6-5; 11 nucleotides line up with TRBD1. The J segment lost 2 bases and the V segment lost 0 bases, leaving 0 bases of the junction unmatched. CDR3 length: 16 residues. In germline, CDR1 is MNHEY, CDR2 SVGAGI. The DNA for the CDR3 is TGTGCCAGCAGTTACTCGGGACAGGGGGCTGGAAACACCATATATTTT. Encoded protein: CASSYSGQGAGNTIYF.

This clone has only one observation. This rearrangement joins TRBV15 to TRBJ2-1, with 10 bases lining up with TRBD2. Germline lookup yields CDR1 LNHNV and CDR2 YYDKDF (reference sequence). J gave up 7 bases and V 0 bases, and 9 bases lay outside the gene matches. The CDR3 is 17 residues long. For the CDR3, the DNA is TGTGCCACCAGCAGAGAGAGAAGATCTAGCGGGGGAAATGAGCAGTTCTTC. Residues: CATSRERRSSGGNEQFF.

The V call is TRBV10-2, the J call TRBJ1-5; D perhaps matches TRBD1 (5 bases). CDR1 and CDR2 from the germline V gene are WSHSY and SAAADI. The V end lost 6 bases, the J end lost 4 bases, and 10 bases lay between the germline ends. This CDR3 contains 13 residues. Written as DNA, the CDR3 is TGCGCCAGCAGGGGAGACAGAAATCAGCCCCAGCATTTT. Translated: CASRGDRNQPQHF.

This clone was found once. This rearrangement joins TRBV5-1 to TRBJ1-4, with 10 bases fitting TRBD1. Losses at the gene ends were 4 bases for V and 3 bases for J; bases not matched to a gene: 6. There are 16 residues in the CDR3. Germline loops: CDR1 SGHRS, CDR2 YFSETQ. This CDR3 reads CASSPGQGRANEKLFF. The CDR3 region has the DNA TGCGCCAGCAGCCCGGGACAGGGGAGAGCTAATGAAAAACTGTTTTTT.

This rearrangement joins TRBV20-1 to TRBJ2-5; D unclear. Germline-derived CDR1 and CDR2 are DFQATT and SNEGSKA (reference sequence). The V gene lost 7 bases and the J gene lost 1 base, with 4 bases spanning the gap. The CDR3 totals 10 residues. CDR3 sequence reads: CSGGQETQYF. Written as DNA, the CDR3 is TGCAGTGGGGGCCAAGAGACCCAGTACTTC.

The chain uses TRBV5-8 and TRBJ2-5; D remains unclear. V was shortened by 3 bases and J by 2 bases, with 17 bases between the two germline ends. The CDR3 covers 16 residues. Germline CDR1 and CDR2: SGHTS and YDEGEE. The CDR3 DNA sequence: TGTGCCAGCAGCTCATACCGCATCGCCGATCAAGAGACCCAGTACTTC. Protein: CASSSYRIADQETQYF.

The chain recombines TRBV19 with TRBJ1-5; TRBD1 matches at 10 bases. CDR1 and CDR2 from the germline V gene are LNHDA and SQIVND (reference sequence). The CDR3 loop spans 15 amino acids. Trimming cost V 5 bases and J 7 bases; bases outside gene matches: 8. CDR3 loop: CASSFDRGHGQPQHF. The CDR3 DNA reads TGTGCCAGTAGTTTCGACAGGGGGCATGGACAGCCCCAGCATTTT.

This clone came up a few times. This chain uses TRBV5-1 with TRBJ1-2, with 10 bases identical to TRBD1. This CDR3 has 14 amino acids. Germline lookup yields CDR1 SGHRS and CDR2 YFSETQ. With V trimmed by 6 bases and J by 2 bases, 4 bases remained unmatched. The CDR3 bases are TGCGCCAGCACCCCGGACAGGGGGAACTATGGCTACACCTTC. It specifies CASTPDRGNYGYTF.

V and J are TRBV5-1 and TRBJ2-7; TRBD2 aligns across 15 bases. The V gene end was trimmed by 3 bases and the J gene end by 3 bases; junction bases not matched to a gene: 4. The germline gives CDR1 SGHRS, CDR2 YFSETQ. The CDR3 runs to 16 residues. The CDR3 DNA reads as TGCGCCAGCAGCTGGGGACTAGCGGGAGGCTTCTACGAGCAGTACTTC. It translates to CASSWGLAGGFYEQYF.

This rearrangement joins TRBV9 to TRBJ2-1; D unresolved. V was cut by 0 bases and J by 4 bases, with 5 bases left in between. The CDR3 extends over 13 amino acids. Germline V gene sequence: CDR1 SGDLS, CDR2 YYNGEE. CDR3 DNA: TGTGCCAGCAGCGTAGACGGGTACAATGAGCAGTTCTTC. This encodes CASSVDGYNEQFF. Variable domain in full (rest from reference TRBV9 and TRBJ2-1): DSGVTQTPKHLITATGQRVTLRCSPRSGDLSVYWYQQSLDQGLQFLIQYYNGEERAKGNILERFSAQQFPDLHSELNLSSLELGDSALYFCASSVDGYNEQFFGPGTRLTVL.

V is TRBV19 and J is TRBJ2-6; 10 bases are shared with TRBD1. J was trimmed by 0 bases and V by 4 bases; bases with no gene match: 3. Looked up from germline, CDR1 is LNHDA and CDR2 is SQIVND (reference sequence). This CDR3 comprises 17 residues. The CDR3 nucleotides read TGTGCCAGTAGTAAGGGACAGGGGAACTCTGGGGCCAACGTCCTGACTTTC. Its protein is CASSKGQGNSGANVLTF.

The genes are TRBV29-1 and TRBJ1-2; 8 bases match TRBD1. Trimming took 6 bases from V and 1 from J; bases not matched to a gene: 4. Germline values: CDR1 SQVTM, CDR2 ANQGSEA. The length of the CDR3 is 13 residues. CDR3 loop: CSVGTGVNYGYTF. For the CDR3, the DNA is TGCAGCGTCGGGACAGGCGTTAACTATGGCTACACCTTC.

The V call is TRBV19, the J call TRBJ1-1; 7 bases are shared with TRBD1. From germline, CDR1 is LNHDA and CDR2 SQIVND (reference sequence). J lost 3 bases, V lost 7 bases, and 8 bases had no gene match. CDR3 length equals 14 residues. For the CDR3, the DNA is TGTGCCAGTATACCTGGGACAGTCCACACTGAAGCTTTCTTT. Its translation: CASIPGTVHTEAFF.

V usage is TRBV28 and J usage is TRBJ1-2, with 9 bases lining up with TRBD1. The CDR3 spans 13 residues. Germline V gene data show CDR1 as MDHEN and CDR2 as SYDVKM. Trimming cost V 6 bases and J 6 bases; bases outside gene matches: 5. The CDR3 spells CASRTGGLNGYTF. The DNA for the CDR3 is TGTGCCAGCAGAACAGGGGGCTTAAATGGCTACACCTTC.

This chain joins TRBV11-2 and TRBJ2-5; D could derive from TRBD1 or TRBD2 (5 bases each). Trimming stripped 4 bases from V and 5 bases from J, with 11 bases between. Germline CDR1 reads SGHAT; CDR2 reads FQNNGV. This CDR3 is built from 13 residues. CDR3 residues: CASSYSREETQYF. The CDR3 nucleotides read TGTGCCAGCAGCTACTCCAGGGAGGAGACCCAGTACTTC.

The chain is built from TRBV11-3 and TRBJ2-2; 7 bases are shared with TRBD2. V was pared by 5 bases and J by 3 bases, with 3 bases of the junction left unmatched. CDR3 length equals 14 residues. The V gene's germline CDR1 is SGHNT and CDR2 YENEEA. The CDR3 loop reads CASSRLADTGELFF. For the CDR3, the DNA is TGTGCCAGCAGCCGACTAGCAGACACCGGGGAGCTGTTTTTT. Drawing the rest from reference TRBV11-3 and TRBJ2-2, the complete variable domain is EAGVVQSPRYKIIEKKQPVAFWCNPISGHNTLYWYLQNLGQGPELLIRYENEEAVDDSQLPKDRFSAERLKGVDSTLKIQPAELGDSAVYLCASSRLADTGELFFGEGSRLTVL.

This clone showed up just a few times. This chain joins TRBV19 and TRBJ1-1, with 8 positions matching TRBD1. The germline CDR1 and CDR2 sequences are LNHDA and SQIVND (reference sequence). The CDR3 has 16 residues. Trimming cost V 2 bases and J 1 base; bases outside gene matches: 6. CDR3 sequence reads: CASSIRKDRANTEAFF. CDR3 sequence (DNA): TGTGCCAGTAGTATAAGGAAGGACAGGGCGAACACTGAAGCTTTCTTT.

V and J are TRBV28 and TRBJ1-4; 7 nucleotides align to TRBD1. The length of the CDR3 is 15 residues. With V trimmed by 6 bases and J by 4 bases, 8 bases remained unmatched. CDR1 and CDR2 (germline): MDHEN, SYDVKM. The CDR3 DNA reads as TGTGCCAGCAGCCCCGGGACAGACTTTAATGAAAAACTGTTTTTT. It translates to CASSPGTDFNEKLFF.

Points on this clone: Sequence at one end of the junction differs from germline and may be a read error. At the DNA level, this CDR3 is encoded by other sequences in the same sample as well. The chain carries TRBV4-1 and TRBJ2-1; 8 bases are a match to TRBD2. CDR3 size: 16 residues. Germline V gene sequence: CDR1 MGHRA, CDR2 YSYEKL. Here the CDR3 reads CASSQGDSGEPNEQFF. CDR3 nucleotide sequence: TGTGCCAGCAGCCAAGGTGATAGCGGGGAACCCAATGAGCAGTTCTTC.

This clone counts as medium-sized. The chain has TRBV28 and TRBJ1-6, with TRBD1 identical over 7 bases. V shed 1 base, J shed 8 bases, and the junction held 5 bases outside the gene matches. Germline CDR1 MDHEN, CDR2 SYDVKM. This CDR3 is 15 amino acids long. CDR3 coding DNA: TGTGCCAGCAGTTTATACGGACAGGAACATTCACCCCTCCACTTT. Translating it yields CASSLYGQEHSPLHF.

This clone was seen more than once but under ten times. The CDR3 DNA is TGTGCCAGCAGTTACTCGCGACAAACTGGAGAGACCCAGTACTTC. Translation: CASSYSRQTGETQYF. V usage is TRBV6-6 and J usage is TRBJ2-5; D unresolved. CDR3 length equals 15 residues. Germline CDR1 MNHNY, CDR2 SVGAGI (reference sequence). V was trimmed by 0 bases and J by 4 bases, leaving 12 bases between them.

V gene TRBV2 combines with J gene TRBJ2-5, with D perhaps given as TRBD1 or TRBD2 (5 bases each). The J call may not be correct, given that the DNA end is closer to TRBJ2-7. Germline V gives CDR1 SNHLY, CDR2 FYNNEI. This CDR3 is built from 14 residues. The CDR3 sequence: CASFRDGPSNEQYF. In nucleotides, the CDR3 is TGTGCCAGCTTCCGGGACGGACCTTCCAACGAGCAGTACTTC.